This T cell receptor beta chain was captured by sequencing in a study of blood T cell repertoires in COVID-19. Study-level background: The cDNA or gDNA used as material had been derived from T cells, B-cell-depleted T cells, or PBMCs.

TCRdb keeps only in-frame clones here, not all; method: immunoSEQ multiplex PCR. The sample yields about 120,000 clones, 90% seen once. The CDR3 is 17 amino acids. The V gene end was trimmed by 4 bases and the J gene end by 7 bases; junction bases not matched to a gene: 16. Germline V lookup: CDR1 SGHNT, CDR2 YYREEE (reference sequence). This clonotype was sampled from a man aged 50 to 59 with active COVID-19. J is TRBJ2-1 and V is TRBV5-4; 8 bases map to TRBD2. What was sequenced was peripheral blood. The chain's CDR3 is CASSLGTSVGYVNEQFF. The CDR3, as DNA: TGTGCCAGCAGCCTGGGGACTAGTGTTGGTTATGTGAATGAGCAGTTCTTC. The full variable domain, with the rest looked up from reference TRBV5-4 and TRBJ2-1, is ETGVTQSPTHLIKTRGQQVTLRCSSQSGHNTVSWYQQALGQGPQFIFQYYREEENGRGNFPPRFSGLQFPNYSSELNVNALELDDSALYLCASSLGTSVGYVNEQFFGPGTRLTVL.